These 25 T cell receptor beta chains were sequenced from one sample in a study of T cell responses to AZD1222 COVID-19 vaccine. Sequenced by immunoSEQ multiplex PCR; TCRdb stores in-frame clones only, minus some. Among roughly 140,000 clones listed, roughly four fifths were seen once. The sample was peripheral blood, taken on day 0 of MenACWY control vaccination. The receptors here all came from an adult in good health.

V is TRBV7-9 and J is TRBJ2-2; D is ambiguous. From germline, CDR1 is SEHNR and CDR2 FQNEAQ (reference sequence). The V end was cut by 5 bases, the J end by 4 bases, with 29 bases between. CDR3 length: 20 residues. For the CDR3, the DNA is TGTGCCAGCAGCAGATCAGCCCCATCCCAAGGGAAAGAGTCCACCGGGGAGCTGTTTTTT. The encoded protein is CASSRSAPSQGKESTGELFF. The whole variable domain, filled in from reference TRBV7-9 and TRBJ2-2, reads DTGVSQNPRHKITKRGQNVTFRCDPISEHNRLYWYRQTLGQGPEFLTYFQNEAQLEKSRLLSDRFSAERPKGSFSTLEIQRTEQGDSAMYLCASSRSAPSQGKESTGELFFGEGSRLTVL.

The table lists this clone with a count of one. This chain joins TRBV2 and TRBJ1-6; maybe TRBD1 (5 bases). Per germline, CDR1 SNHLY and CDR2 FYNNEI. Trimming removed 7 bases from V and 6 bases from J, with 13 bases in between. The CDR3 consists of 14 residues. The chain's CDR3 is CASNGGLANSPLHF. The CDR3 nucleotides read TGTGCCAGCAATGGGGGACTAGCTAATTCACCCCTCCACTTT.

The chain joins TRBV29-1 to TRBJ1-4, with a weak D call TRBD1 (5 bases). The CDR3 loop spans 16 amino acids. Germline lookup yields CDR1 SQVTM and CDR2 ANQGSEA. V lost 2 bases and J lost 4, with 17 bases in between. CDR3 DNA sequence: TGCAGCGTTGAACAGGATGATGGGGCTAATAATGAAAAACTGTTTTTT. Residues: CSVEQDDGANNEKLFF.

The chain uses TRBV5-1 and TRBJ2-3; the D gene is possibly TRBD2 (5 bases). The CDR3 consists of 15 residues. V was shortened by 4 bases and J by 4 bases, with 16 bases between the two germline ends. Germline V CDR1 and CDR2: SGHRS, YFSETQ. The DNA for the CDR3 is TGCGCCAGCAGCCCTTGGACTGCCGGAGCAGATACGCAGTATTTT. This codes for CASSPWTAGADTQYF.

This clone turned up a few times. V and J are TRBV15 and TRBJ2-1, with D possibly matching TRBD1 (6 bases). CDR1 and CDR2 (germline): LNHNV, YYDKDF (reference sequence). The CDR3 runs 13 residues. V lost 8 bases to trimming and J lost 4 bases, with 12 bases between them. CDR3 nucleotides: TGTGCCACCTTGGACAGCCTATACAATGAGCAGTTCTTC. Its protein is CATLDSLYNEQFF. The variable domain in full, with the rest retrieved from reference TRBV15 and TRBJ2-1, is DAMVIQNPRYQVTQFGKPVTLSCSQTLNHNVMYWYQQKSSQAPKLLFHYYDKDFNNEADTPDNFQSRRPNTSFCFLDIRSPGLGDTAMYLCATLDSLYNEQFFGPGTRLTVL.

A single count supports this clone. The sample has other DNA sequences that encode this CDR3 too. The chain combines TRBV18 with TRBJ1-1, with no clear D. CDR3 length: 14 residues. Germline V lookup: CDR1 KGHSH, CDR2 LQKENI. The V end was cut by 6 bases, the J end by 1 base, with 12 bases between. CDR3 sequence (DNA): TGTGCCAGCTCCCCGATTACAAGGAACACTGAAGCTTTCTTT. Translated, it gives CASSPITRNTEAFF. Supplemented by reference TRBV18 and TRBJ1-1, the full variable domain reads NAGVMQNPRHLVRRRGQEARLRCSPMKGHSHVYWYRQLPEEGLKFMVYLQKENIIDESGMPKERFSAEFPKEGPSILRIQQVVRGDSAAYFCASSPITRNTEAFFGQGTRLTVV.

V is TRBV6-5 and J is TRBJ1-3, with D maybe TRBD1 (5 bases). CDR3 length: 14 amino acids. CDR1 and CDR2 from the germline V gene are MNHEY and SVGAGI. The ends were cut back, 0 bases at V and 6 bases at J, with 9 bases in the middle. The DNA of the CDR3 is TGTGCCAGCAGTTACTCGCGGGGGGAAAACACCATATATTTT. It encodes CASSYSRGENTIYF.

The J gene is TRBJ2-2, the V gene TRBV7-7, with 14 nucleotides matching TRBD2. V gave up 4 bases and J gave up 8 bases; unmatched junction bases: 3. Germline assignment: CDR1 SSHAT and CDR2 FNYEAQ (reference sequence). The CDR3 sequence is 15 residues long. The CDR3 bases are TGTGCCAGCAGCTCGGGACTAGCGGGGGTTGGGGAGCTGTTTTTT. Its protein product is CASSSGLAGVGELFF.

The chain combines TRBV5-1 with TRBJ2-2; D not resolved. The CDR3 covers 16 residues. Germline V lookup: CDR1 SGHRS, CDR2 YFSETQ. The ends were cut back, 3 bases at V and 6 bases at J, with 18 bases in the middle. In nucleotides, the CDR3 is TGCGCCAGCAGCTCTCCGGACGGAGTTGACCCCGGGGAGCTGTTTTTT. Its protein product is CASSSPDGVDPGELFF.

The CDR3 spells CASRLGQGSYEQYV. CDR3 nucleotides: TGTGCAAGTCGCTTGGGACAGGGTTCCTACGAGCAGTACGTC. The chain carries TRBV12-2 and TRBJ2-7; the table's D call of TRBD1 was not tested on the DNA. TRBV12-2 is an annotated pseudogene. CDR3 length: 14 amino acids.

This clone was counted only a few times. V is TRBV11-2 and J is TRBJ1-2; D gene unclear. The V end lost 0 bases, the J end lost 4 bases, and 3 bases lay between the germline ends. Germline CDR1 reads SGHAT; CDR2 reads FQNNGV. There are 12 residues in the CDR3. CDR3 bases: TGTGCCAGCAGCTTAGATGGCTATGGCTACACCTTC. Translating it yields CASSLDGYGYTF.

This CDR3 is CSVENRAGGQSPNEQFF. The DNA for the CDR3 is TGCAGCGTTGAAAATCGAGCGGGGGGGCAAAGTCCCAATGAGCAGTTCTTC. The chain combines TRBV29-1 with TRBJ2-1; 10 bases are a match to TRBD2. J gave up 6 bases and V 2 bases, and 13 bases lay outside the gene matches. Germline V CDR1 and CDR2: SQVTM, ANQGSEA. This CDR3 contains 17 residues.

This clone has only a few counts. The rearrangement uses TRBV18 and TRBJ1-2; the D gene is possibly TRBD1 (5 bases). The CDR3 spans 17 residues. Trimming removed 2 bases at V and 3 bases at J, with 19 bases between. CDR1 is KGHSH and CDR2 is LQKENI in the germline V gene. As DNA, the CDR3 is TGTGCCAGCTCACCAACGGCAATGCAGGGAGGATACTATGGCTACACCTTC. This translates into CASSPTAMQGGYYGYTF.

The chain recombines TRBV2 with TRBJ1-2, with D unclear. CDR1 is SNHLY, CDR2 FYNNEI, per germline. The CDR3 sequence is 15 residues long. V shed 5 bases and J shed 0 bases, with 13 bases lying between them. CDR3 DNA sequence: TGTGCCAGCAGTATAATTCAGAGTTCTAACTATGGCTACACCTTC. It specifies CASSIIQSSNYGYTF. Filled out from reference TRBV2 and TRBJ1-2, the complete variable domain reads EPEVTQTPSHQVTQMGQEVILRCVPISNHLYFYWYRQILGQKVEFLVSFYNNEISEKSEIFDDQFSVERPDGSNFTLKIRSTKLEDSAMYFCASSIIQSSNYGYTFGSGTRLTVV.

The rearrangement joins TRBV6-1 to TRBJ1-3; D is uncertain. CDR3 length: 16 amino acids. V shed 1 base and J shed 3 bases, with 13 bases lying between them. Per the germline V gene, CDR1 is MNHNS and CDR2 is SASEGT. The CDR3: CASSEVGPDLGNTIYF. Here the CDR3 DNA reads TGTGCCAGCAGTGAAGTCGGGCCAGACCTTGGAAACACCATATATTTT.

This clone was seen a single time. The chain links TRBV5-1 to TRBJ1-1; D is unresolved. Germline CDR1 SGHRS, CDR2 YFSETQ. Trimming removed 0 bases at V and 2 bases at J, with 8 bases between. The CDR3 runs 14 residues. The CDR3 is CASSLGQTNTEAFF. The CDR3 nucleotides read TGCGCCAGCAGCTTGGGGCAGACCAACACTGAAGCTTTCTTT.

In its sample, this clone was seen a few times. This rearrangement joins TRBV30 to TRBJ1-5; D gene unclear. Trimming pared 1 base from V and 0 bases from J, leaving 10 bases between. Germline V gives CDR1 GTSNPN, CDR2 SVGIG (reference sequence). There are 15 residues in the CDR3. In nucleotides, the CDR3 is TGTGCCTGGAGTGACGATAGCCATAGCAATCAGCCCCAGCATTTT. It encodes CAWSDDSHSNQPQHF.

This chain connects TRBV14 to TRBJ2-7; D possibly matches TRBD1 or TRBD2 (5 bases each). There are 15 residues in the CDR3. The ends were cut back, 5 bases at V and 6 bases at J, with 20 bases in the middle. Germline-derived CDR1 and CDR2 are SGHDN and FVKESK. CDR3 in DNA: TGTGCCAGCAGCGGGGGTCAGACGAAGGCGGTCGAGCAGTACTTC. Translation: CASSGGQTKAVEQYF.

The V call is TRBV6-5, the J call TRBJ2-2; 10 bases agree with TRBD2. Germline V gene sequence: CDR1 MNHEY, CDR2 SVGAGI. This CDR3 is 16 amino acids long. Trimming removed 2 bases from V and 6 bases from J; junction bases left unmatched: 6. This CDR3 reads CASSYGGLAVAGELFF. CDR3 DNA: TGTGCCAGCAGTTACGGCGGACTAGCGGTTGCCGGGGAGCTGTTTTTT.

The chain joins TRBV18 to TRBJ2-5, with 15 bases identical to TRBD2. Germline CDR1 KGHSH, CDR2 LQKENI. With V trimmed by 1 base and J by 2 bases, 8 bases remained unmatched. The CDR3 runs to 19 residues. CDR3 in amino acids: CASSPRWTSGGARQETQYF. In DNA, the CDR3 is TGTGCCAGCTCACCACGTTGGACTAGCGGGGGGGCCAGGCAAGAGACCCAGTACTTC. Variable domain in full (rest from reference TRBV18 and TRBJ2-5): NAGVMQNPRHLVRRRGQEARLRCSPMKGHSHVYWYRQLPEEGLKFMVYLQKENIIDESGMPKERFSAEFPKEGPSILRIQQVVRGDSAAYFCASSPRWTSGGARQETQYFGPGTRLLVL.

This chain uses TRBV2 with TRBJ1-5; 7 nucleotides match TRBD1. This CDR3 is built from 17 residues. The junction had 10 bases not matched to a gene; V was cut back by 5 bases and J by 0 bases. Per the germline V gene, CDR1 is SNHLY and CDR2 is FYNNEI. In nucleotides, the CDR3 is TGTGCCAGCAGTCCCGAGGTGGGACAGACTAGCAATCAGCCCCAGCATTTT. This gives the protein CASSPEVGQTSNQPQHF.

This clone was counted between two and nine times. The chain uses TRBV5-6 and TRBJ1-2, with 8 bases that match TRBD1. There are 17 residues in the CDR3. Trimming at V came to 0 bases and at J to 1 base, leaving 8 bases not matched to a gene. The germline gives CDR1 SGHDT, CDR2 YYEEEE. The CDR3 loop is CASSLDPSTGGNYGYTF. CDR3 sequence (DNA): TGTGCCAGCAGCTTGGACCCCTCCACAGGGGGTAACTATGGCTACACCTTC.

J is TRBJ1-5 and V is TRBV6-1, with D maybe TRBD1 (5 bases). The CDR3 is 16 residues long. Germline values: CDR1 MNHNS, CDR2 SASEGT. The germline V and J ends were trimmed by 3 bases and 0 bases, with 12 bases remaining between them. CDR3 protein: CASSDAGRISNQPQHF. The CDR3 DNA reads TGTGCCAGCAGTGACGCGGGACGGATTAGCAATCAGCCCCAGCATTTT.

This chain joins TRBV5-1 and TRBJ1-2; tentative D call: TRBD1 (6 bases). Trimming took off 0 bases at V and 14 bases at J, with 11 bases between the two ends. The germline V gene has CDR1 SGHRS and CDR2 YFSETQ. The CDR3 length is 11 residues. In nucleotides, the CDR3 is TGCGCCAGCAGCTTGGAGGGGGGTTGGACCTTC. It translates to CASSLEGGWTF.

The chain uses TRBV14 and TRBJ2-5; D unresolved. The CDR3 has 11 amino acids. CDR1 and CDR2 (germline): SGHDN, FVKESK. Trimming removed 5 bases at V and 2 bases at J, with 3 bases between. CDR3 region: CASSVQETQYF. In DNA, the CDR3 is TGTGCCAGCAGCGTTCAAGAGACCCAGTACTTC. Together with reference TRBV14 and TRBJ2-5, the CDR3 gives the full variable domain: EAGVTQFPSHSVIEKGQTVTLRCDPISGHDNLYWYRRVMGKEIKFLLHFVKESKQDESGMPNNRFLAERTGGTYSTLKVQPAELEDSGVYFCASSVQETQYFGPGTRLLVL.